Listed here are 13 T cell receptor beta chains from one sample, sequenced in a study of HIV-infected patients and healthy controls. Via MiXCR, TCRdb re-called the 5' RACE reads, giving one row per CDR3 protein. The data hold tens of thousands of distinct CDR3 sequences, with about a sixth observed a single time. The sample was CD4+ T cells from blood. Receptors originate from a human donor in good health.

This clonotype has more than one count but fewer than ten. This sequence joins TRBV27 and TRBJ2-5; unclear D gene. The germline V and J ends were trimmed by 10 bases and 5 bases, with 14 bases remaining between them. CDR1 is MNHEY, CDR2 SMNVEV, per germline (reference sequence). The CDR3 sequence is 12 residues long. The CDR3 DNA reads as TGTGCCATCCTCGGATTTGGGGAGACCCAGTACTTC. It is translated as CAILGFGETQYF.

The gene calls are TRBV14 and TRBJ2-5; 11 bases are a match to TRBD2. The CDR3 length is 18 residues. Unmatched junction bases numbered 10, after V lost 1 base and J lost 3 bases. CDR1 SGHDN and CDR2 FVKESK come from the germline V gene. The CDR3 DNA follows: TGTGCCAGCAGCCAAGCCTCCCCGGGACTAGCGGAGAAAGAGACCCAGTACTTC. This sequence encodes CASSQASPGLAEKETQYF. The full variable domain, its missing parts supplied by reference TRBV14 and TRBJ2-5, is EAGVTQFPSHSVIEKGQTVTLRCDPISGHDNLYWYRRVMGKEIKFLLHFVKESKQDESGMPNNRFLAERTGGTYSTLKVQPAELEDSGVYFCASSQASPGLAEKETQYFGPGTRLLVL.

The chain couples TRBV5-5 to TRBJ1-1, with a weak D call TRBD1 (5 bases). In germline, CDR1 is SGHKS, CDR2 YYEKEE (reference sequence). Trimming cost V 5 bases and J 7 bases, with 15 bases left between them. The CDR3 contains 13 residues. CDR3 protein: CASRAGAGGEAFF. DNA for the CDR3: TGTGCCAGCAGGGCCGGGGCTGGGGGTGAAGCTTTCTTT.

This clonotype was observed a handful of times. V gene TRBV7-9 combines with J gene TRBJ1-5; D might be TRBD1 (5 bases). This CDR3 region has 13 residues. Germline values: CDR1 SEHNR, CDR2 FQNEAQ (reference sequence). The V gene lost 1 base and the J gene lost 5 bases, with 6 bases spanning the gap. For the CDR3, the DNA is TGTGCCAGCAGCTTAGGGGGGGATCAGCCCCAGCATTTT. It encodes CASSLGGDQPQHF.

A few counts support this clonotype. The rearrangement joins TRBV29-1 to TRBJ2-2; a weak D match, TRBD2 (6 bases). From germline, CDR1 is SQVTM and CDR2 ANQGSEA. Trimming removed 3 bases at V and 3 bases at J, with 8 bases between. The CDR3 totals 13 residues. The chain's CDR3 is CSVEGGYTGELFF. The CDR3 region has the DNA TGCAGCGTTGAGGGAGGTTACACCGGGGAGCTGTTTTTT.

This clonotype was counted a few times. V and J are TRBV20-1 and TRBJ2-1; 13 bases align to TRBD2. Germline V lookup: CDR1 DFQATT, CDR2 SNEGSKA (reference sequence). There are 14 residues in the CDR3. After removal of 5 bases from V and 12 bases from J, the junction contained 10 bases not matched to a gene. Here the CDR3 reads CSAYDRTSGSGQFF. The DNA of the CDR3 is TGCAGTGCTTACGATAGGACTAGCGGGAGTGGGCAGTTCTTC.

The rearrangement joins TRBV6-2 or TRBV6-3 to TRBJ2-7, with a weak D call TRBD1 (5 bases). CDR3 length: 12 residues. CDR1 and CDR2 (germline): MNHEY, SVGEGT. The V gene lost 7 bases and the J gene lost 3 bases, with 10 bases spanning the gap. The CDR3 region is CASTQGHYEQYF. CDR3 in DNA: TGTGCCAGCACGCAGGGCCACTACGAGCAGTACTTC.

CDR3 loop: CASSRTSGGADTQYF. CDR3 sequence (DNA): TGTGCCAGCAGCCGGACTAGCGGGGGGGCAGATACGCAGTATTTT. The chain joins TRBV7-9 to TRBJ2-3, with 15 nucleotides matching TRBD2. Germline assignment: CDR1 SEHNR and CDR2 FQNEAQ (reference sequence). V gave up 5 bases and J gave up 4 bases; unmatched junction bases: 1. CDR3 size: 15 residues. The complete variable domain, with remaining parts taken from reference TRBV7-9 and TRBJ2-3, reads DTGVSQNPRHKITKRGQNVTFRCDPISEHNRLYWYRQTLGQGPEFLTYFQNEAQLEKSRLLSDRFSAERPKGSFSTLEIQRTEQGDSAMYLCASSRTSGGADTQYFGPGTRLTVL.

This clonotype has more than one count but fewer than ten. The chain employs TRBV6-2 or TRBV6-3 and TRBJ1-2, with D possibly being TRBD1 (6 bases). V shed 5 bases and J shed 4 bases, with 17 bases lying between them. This CDR3 is 15 amino acids long. Germline V gene sequence: CDR1 MNHEY, CDR2 SVGEGT. CDR3 region: CASSPRGGESYGYTF. CDR3 DNA sequence: TGTGCCAGCAGTCCCCGGGGGGGCGAGAGCTATGGCTACACCTTC.

The V gene is TRBV28, the J gene TRBJ2-7; D ambiguous. This CDR3 has 12 amino acids. Germline-derived CDR1 and CDR2 are MDHEN and SYDVKM. Trimming pared 3 bases from V and 6 bases from J, leaving 9 bases between. CDR3 amino acids: CASSLDVSEQYF. Here the CDR3 DNA reads TGTGCCAGCAGTTTGGACGTTAGCGAGCAGTACTTC.

This clonotype has only a few counts. V and J are TRBV29-1 and TRBJ2-7; D gene unclear. V dropped 8 bases and J dropped 0 bases, with 14 bases sitting between them. CDR3 length: 13 residues. Germline CDR1 and CDR2: SQVTM and ANQGSEA. CDR3 residues: CSPVGGSSYEQYF. The DNA of the CDR3 is TGCAGCCCCGTGGGCGGTAGCTCCTACGAGCAGTACTTC.

CDR3 protein: CASKGGTMTGELFF. The CDR3 nucleotides are TGTGCCAGCAAGGGCGGAACTATGACCGGGGAGCTGTTTTTT. The rearrangement uses TRBV7-2 and TRBJ2-2, with D hard to call. The CDR3 sequence is 14 residues long. V was shortened by 7 bases and J by 5 bases, with 14 bases between the two germline ends. Germline lookup yields CDR1 SGHTA and CDR2 FQGNSA.

This clonotype came up a few times. The chain couples TRBV7-2 to TRBJ1-6; D gene unclear. Per the germline V gene, CDR1 is SGHTA and CDR2 is FQGNSA. There are 15 residues in the CDR3. V gave up 4 bases and J gave up 13 bases, with 20 bases separating them. CDR3 residues: CASSWGGEIQSPLHF. The DNA for the CDR3 is TGTGCCAGCAGCTGGGGTGGGGAGATTCAATCGCCCCTCCACTTT.